The TCR beta chain described here comes from a study of identical twins. Healthy Caucasians made up all donors. Whole-study results and caveats: Insertion counts were lower in abundant cord blood beta clonotypes, a trend that memory repertoires did not show.

This clonotype was detected many times. Its target is unknown. This CDR3 comprises 14 residues. CDR1 and CDR2 from the germline V gene are DFQATT and SNEGSKA (reference sequence). Trimming removed 0 bases at V and 0 bases at J, with 7 bases between. TCRdb re-called the 5' RACE reads through MiXCR, storing one row per CDR3 protein. The sample gives approximately 140,000 distinct CDR3 sequences, around 3.6% of which show up once; around 8% is in the top ten. The sequencing sample was made of memory T cells sorted from blood. This sequence joins TRBV20-1 and TRBJ2-3; D gene unclear. The TCR originated in a man aged 18 to 30 in good health. CDR3 loop: CSARDPRSTDTQYF. The CDR3 DNA reads as TGCAGTGCTAGAGATCCCCGGAGCACAGATACGCAGTATTTT.